A selection of T cell receptor beta chains follows, all from one sample in a study of identical twins. TCRdb passed the 5' RACE reads through MiXCR, listing each CDR3 protein once. In the table there are 1.5 million to 2 million distinct CDR3 sequences, about 30% of which are singletons. Material for sequencing was cord blood. The receptors shown here come from a newborn girl in good health. Both conserved end residues are part of each CDR3. The order of the fields is clone size, J gene, D gene, V gene, CDR3 DNA, CDR3 protein. D genes are given only for firm matches. Expanded clones get a size class; other rows say once, few or many, or leave the size out.

clone_size: few; j_call: TRBJ2-2; d_call: .; v_call: TRBV29-1; cdr3_nt: TGCAGCGCCTTACCCGGCACCGGGGAGCTGTTTTTT; cdr3_aa: CSALPGTGELFF
clone_size: .; j_call: TRBJ2-3; d_call: .; v_call: TRBV27; cdr3_nt: TGTGCCAGCAGGCGGCAGGGTGGGACAGATACGCAGTATTTT; cdr3_aa: CASRRQGGTDTQYF
clone_size: .; j_call: TRBJ1-6; d_call: .; v_call: TRBV3-1; cdr3_nt: TGTGCCAGCAGCCTAATTTCGGGGGAATCACCCCTCCACTTT; cdr3_aa: CASSLISGESPLHF
clone_size: few; j_call: TRBJ2-1; d_call: TRBD2; v_call: TRBV7-2; cdr3_nt: TGTGCCAGCAGGGAGCGGGGGTCCTACAATGAGCAGTTCTTC; cdr3_aa: CASRERGSYNEQFF
clone_size: .; j_call: TRBJ2-4; d_call: .; v_call: TRBV2; cdr3_nt: TGTGCCAGCAGTGAATTAGGGGGGATTGGCCAGTACTTC; cdr3_aa: CASSELGGIGQYF
clone_size: few; j_call: TRBJ1-2; d_call: .; v_call: TRBV2; cdr3_nt: TGTGCCAGCAGTGAAGCGCAGACGGGAGGTGGCTACACCTTC; cdr3_aa: CASSEAQTGGGYTF
clone_size: .; j_call: TRBJ1-1; d_call: .; v_call: TRBV4-1; cdr3_nt: TGCGCCAGCAAGGCAGGGATGAACACTGAAGCTTTCTTT; cdr3_aa: CASKAGMNTEAFF
clone_size: many; j_call: TRBJ2-7; d_call: TRBD2; v_call: TRBV6-5; cdr3_nt: TGTGCCAGCAGACAACTAGCGACCTACGAGCAGTACTTC; cdr3_aa: CASRQLATYEQYF
clone_size: .; j_call: TRBJ1-5; d_call: .; v_call: TRBV6-6; cdr3_nt: TGTGCCAGCAGTTACTCGGGATCTCAGCCCCAGCATTTT; cdr3_aa: CASSYSGSQPQHF
clone_size: .; j_call: TRBJ1-6; d_call: TRBD1; v_call: TRBV20-1; cdr3_nt: TGCAGTGCTAGGGACAGGGCCAATAATTCACCCCTCCACTTT; cdr3_aa: CSARDRANNSPLHF
clone_size: .; j_call: TRBJ1-5; d_call: .; v_call: TRBV3-1; cdr3_nt: TGTGCCAGCAGCCAAGGGTCGGGATTTGGCAGTAATCAGCCCCAGCATTTT; cdr3_aa: CASSQGSGFGSNQPQHF
clone_size: .; j_call: TRBJ2-1; d_call: TRBD1; v_call: TRBV14; cdr3_nt: TGTGCCAGCAGCCAAGGCCTCAGGGGGCCTCCATACAATGAGCAGTTCTTC; cdr3_aa: CASSQGLRGPPYNEQFF
clone_size: .; j_call: TRBJ2-2; d_call: TRBD1; v_call: TRBV28; cdr3_nt: TGTGCCAGCAGCGATGGGGGACAGGGGGCCTACTACACCGGGGAGCTGTTTTTT; cdr3_aa: CASSDGGQGAYYTGELFF
clone_size: .; j_call: TRBJ2-5; d_call: .; v_call: TRBV11-1; cdr3_nt: TGTGCCAACAGCGCCGCGGGTTTGCAGACCCAGTACTTC; cdr3_aa: CANSAAGLQTQYF
clone_size: few; j_call: TRBJ2-3; d_call: .; v_call: TRBV6-2/TRBV6-3; cdr3_nt: TGTGCCAGCAGTTGGATCCGGGACAGCACAGATACGCAGTATTTT; cdr3_aa: CASSWIRDSTDTQYF
clone_size: .; j_call: TRBJ2-3; d_call: TRBD2; v_call: TRBV4-2; cdr3_nt: TGTGCCAGCAGCCAAGGGCCCAGCGGGGGGTTCATGGATACGCAGTATTTT; cdr3_aa: CASSQGPSGGFMDTQYF
clone_size: .; j_call: TRBJ1-1; d_call: TRBD1; v_call: TRBV6-6; cdr3_nt: TGTGCCAGCAGTTACTGGGACAGGGACACTGAAGCTTTCTTT; cdr3_aa: CASSYWDRDTEAFF
clone_size: once; j_call: TRBJ2-4; d_call: TRBD2; v_call: TRBV18; cdr3_nt: TGTGCCAGCTCACCGGCCCAAGGACTAGCGGCCTTCCGGGCCAAAAACATTCAGTACTTC; cdr3_aa: CASSPAQGLAAFRAKNIQYF
clone_size: .; j_call: TRBJ1-2; d_call: TRBD1; v_call: TRBV28; cdr3_nt: TGTGCCAGCAGAGGGGGCTTGAGACGGACGCACTATGGCTACACCTTC; cdr3_aa: CASRGGLRRTHYGYTF
clone_size: .; j_call: TRBJ2-2; d_call: TRBD2; v_call: TRBV29-1; cdr3_nt: TGCAGCGTTGATAGGGCGGGGGACACCGGGGAGCTGTTTTTT; cdr3_aa: CSVDRAGDTGELFF
clone_size: few; j_call: TRBJ1-2; d_call: .; v_call: TRBV28; cdr3_nt: TGTGCCAGCACCATTACAGGGAACTATGGCTACACCTTC; cdr3_aa: CASTITGNYGYTF
clone_size: .; j_call: TRBJ2-1; d_call: TRBD2; v_call: TRBV7-9; cdr3_nt: TGTGCCAGCAGCTTAGACTTGGGCGGGAGACGTGGAAATGAGCAGTTCTTC; cdr3_aa: CASSLDLGGRRGNEQFF
clone_size: .; j_call: TRBJ2-1; d_call: TRBD2; v_call: TRBV9; cdr3_nt: TGTGCCAGCAGCCCCCGGCGACTAGCGGGGGGGCTATACAATGAGCAGTTCTTC; cdr3_aa: CASSPRRLAGGLYNEQFF
clone_size: many; j_call: TRBJ2-1; d_call: .; v_call: TRBV4-1; cdr3_nt: TGCGCCAGCAGCCAAGTGGGGAATGAGCAGTTCTTC; cdr3_aa: CASSQVGNEQFF
clone_size: .; j_call: TRBJ2-1; d_call: .; v_call: TRBV14; cdr3_nt: TGTGCCAGCAGCCATCTTGGTGAGGAGACCCAGTTCTTC; cdr3_aa: CASSHLGEETQFF
clone_size: few; j_call: TRBJ2-1; d_call: TRBD2; v_call: TRBV20-1; cdr3_nt: TGCAGTGCTATTAGGGGAGCGGGAGGAAGCCTACACAATGAGCAGTTCTTC; cdr3_aa: CSAIRGAGGSLHNEQFF
clone_size: .; j_call: TRBJ2-5; d_call: TRBD2; v_call: TRBV20-1; cdr3_nt: TGCAGTGCTAGAGATGCTAGCGGGAGAGAGACCCAGTACTTC; cdr3_aa: CSARDASGRETQYF
clone_size: .; j_call: TRBJ1-1; d_call: .; v_call: TRBV10-3; cdr3_nt: TGTGCCATCAGTGAGGTTGGGAACACTGAAGCTTTCTTT; cdr3_aa: CAISEVGNTEAFF
clone_size: few; j_call: TRBJ2-2; d_call: .; v_call: TRBV27; cdr3_nt: TGTGCCAGCAGTTTAGAGTTTTATGCCGGGGAGCTGTTTTTT; cdr3_aa: CASSLEFYAGELFF
clone_size: .; j_call: TRBJ2-7; d_call: .; v_call: TRBV6-1; cdr3_nt: TGTGCCAGCAGTGAAGCGTCAGGAGGCTGGCTCTACGAGCAGTACTTC; cdr3_aa: CASSEASGGWLYEQYF
clone_size: few; j_call: TRBJ1-1; d_call: .; v_call: TRBV12-3/TRBV12-4; cdr3_nt: TGTGCCAGCAGGGACTATAGGTCTAACACTGAAGCTTTCTTT; cdr3_aa: CASRDYRSNTEAFF
clone_size: few; j_call: TRBJ2-7; d_call: TRBD1; v_call: TRBV6-1; cdr3_nt: TGTGCCAGCGCCGGGACAGGCAGGTCCGAGCAGTACTTC; cdr3_aa: CASAGTGRSEQYF